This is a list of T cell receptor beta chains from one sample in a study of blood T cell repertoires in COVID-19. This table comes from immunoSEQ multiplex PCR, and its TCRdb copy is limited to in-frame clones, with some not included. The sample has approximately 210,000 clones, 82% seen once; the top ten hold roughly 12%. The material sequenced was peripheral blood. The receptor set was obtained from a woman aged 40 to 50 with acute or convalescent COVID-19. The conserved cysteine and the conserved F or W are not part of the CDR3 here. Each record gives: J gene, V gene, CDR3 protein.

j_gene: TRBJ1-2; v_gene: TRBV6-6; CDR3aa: ASSYPGRESTYGYT
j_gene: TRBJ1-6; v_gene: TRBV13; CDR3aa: ASSLGPLRGANPLH
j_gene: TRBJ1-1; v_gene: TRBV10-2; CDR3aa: ASSGRQGGWAF
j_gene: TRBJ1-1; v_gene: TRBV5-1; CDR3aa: ASSLIPQELLNTEAF
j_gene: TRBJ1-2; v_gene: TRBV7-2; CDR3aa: ASSFQGEVDYGYT
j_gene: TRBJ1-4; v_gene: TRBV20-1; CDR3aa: SAATNEKLF
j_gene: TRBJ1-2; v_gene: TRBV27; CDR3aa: ASSPRPLTGNYGYT
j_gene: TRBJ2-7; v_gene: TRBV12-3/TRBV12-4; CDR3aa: ASRGAYEQY
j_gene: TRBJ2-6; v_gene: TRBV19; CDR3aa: ASSIFGANVLT
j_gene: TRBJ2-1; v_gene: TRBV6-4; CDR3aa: ASSDQPAVSSYNEQF
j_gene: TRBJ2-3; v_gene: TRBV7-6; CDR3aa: ASSSRDRDMVSDTQY
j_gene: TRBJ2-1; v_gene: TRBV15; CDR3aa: ATSKEAGGLYNEQF
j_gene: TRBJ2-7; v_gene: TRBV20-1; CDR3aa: SAPYRYEQY
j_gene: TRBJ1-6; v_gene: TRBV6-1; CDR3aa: ASSDTGGSSYNSPLH
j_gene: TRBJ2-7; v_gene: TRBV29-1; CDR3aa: SVGGGQSSEQY
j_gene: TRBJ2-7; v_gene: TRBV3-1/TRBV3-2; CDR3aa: ASSARTSGYEQY
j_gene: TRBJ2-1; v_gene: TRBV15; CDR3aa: ATSRARGLGPQF
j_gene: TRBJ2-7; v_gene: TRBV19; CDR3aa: ASSIGQGNYEQY
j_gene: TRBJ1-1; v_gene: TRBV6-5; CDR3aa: ASSSEGAFNTEAF
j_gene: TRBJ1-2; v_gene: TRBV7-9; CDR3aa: ASQEGYGDRVNYGYT
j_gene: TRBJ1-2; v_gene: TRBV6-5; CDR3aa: ASSPRPGLSYGYT
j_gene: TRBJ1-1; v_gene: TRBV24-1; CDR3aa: ATSAGDRGTEAF
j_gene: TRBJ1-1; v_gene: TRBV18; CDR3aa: ASSRQFMNTEAF